The 23 T cell receptor beta chains below come from one sample, sequenced in a study of blood T cell repertoires in COVID-19. The assay was immunoSEQ multiplex PCR, and TCRdb's table has in-frame clones only and misses some. This table holds around 100,000 clones, over 75% found once. Sequenced: peripheral blood. These receptors were collected from a human donor in a cohort sampled during active COVID-19.

The V call is TRBV6-5, the J call TRBJ2-5; 12 bases agree with TRBD1. CDR1 and CDR2 (germline): MNHEY, SVGAGI. V gave up 3 bases and J gave up 5 bases; unmatched junction bases: 7. The CDR3 runs to 16 residues. The CDR3 DNA reads TGTGCCAGCAGTTATTTGGGACAGGGGGCATGGGAGACCCAGTACTTC. It encodes CASSYLGQGAWETQYF.

The rearrangement joins TRBV7-6 to TRBJ2-3; D not certain. V gave up 1 base and J gave up 5 bases, with 13 bases separating them. Germline V gene data show CDR1 as SGHVS and CDR2 as FNYEAQ. This CDR3 contains 15 residues. The CDR3, as DNA: TGTGCCAGCAGCTTAGGAGGCGGTCTTCGAGATACGCAGTATTTT. It translates to CASSLGGGLRDTQYF.

As to this clone: A junction end diverges from the germline sequence, so it may reflect a read error. The gene calls are TRBV7-7 and TRBJ2-5; 10 bases align to TRBD2. Germline-derived CDR1 and CDR2 are SSHAT and FNYEAQ (reference sequence). The CDR3 sequence is 15 residues long. CDR3 sequence: CASSLVAGGGETQYF. The CDR3, as DNA: TGTGCTAGCAGCTTAGTAGCGGGAGGAGGGGAGACCCAGTACTTC.

The J gene is TRBJ1-2, the V gene TRBV6-5; D ambiguous. The CDR3 runs 12 residues. The germline V and J ends were trimmed by 8 bases and 4 bases, with 11 bases remaining between them. Germline loops: CDR1 MNHEY, CDR2 SVGAGI. CDR3 residues: CASRPLGYGYTF. CDR3 sequence (DNA): TGTGCCAGCCGGCCCCTAGGCTATGGCTACACCTTC.

The chain uses TRBV25-1 and TRBJ1-2, with a weak D call TRBD1 (5 bases). Trimming removed 2 bases at V and 14 bases at J, with 15 bases between. This CDR3 is 12 amino acids long. From germline, CDR1 is MGHDK and CDR2 SYGVNS. CDR3 sequence (DNA): TGTGCCAGCAGTGAACCGGGACTTGGGTTAACCTTC. Amino acids: CASSEPGLGLTF.

The rearrangement links TRBV6-1 to TRBJ1-5, with a weak D call TRBD1 (5 bases). Per the germline V gene, CDR1 is MNHNS and CDR2 is SASEGT. Trimming stripped 4 bases from V and 9 bases from J, with 22 bases between. CDR3 size: 16 residues. For the CDR3, the DNA is TGTGCCAGCAGTGCACTCAGGGTAGAAGACCGCCGGCCCCAGCATTTT. This encodes CASSALRVEDRRPQHF.

In its sample, this clone was seen a few times. The rearrangement uses TRBV10-3 and TRBJ2-7; 10 nucleotides line up with TRBD1. The CDR3 is 13 amino acids. Germline lookup yields CDR1 ENHRY and CDR2 SYGVKD. Trimming removed 7 bases from V and 4 bases from J; junction bases left unmatched: 4. The CDR3 nucleotides are TGTGCCATCAACCTGGGACAGGGGTACGAGCAGTACTTC. As protein: CAINLGQGYEQYF.

This rearrangement joins TRBV27 to TRBJ1-2, with 8 bases identical to TRBD1. Germline loops: CDR1 MNHEY, CDR2 SMNVEV (reference sequence). The CDR3 is made up of 15 amino acids. Trimming took 5 bases from V and 6 from J; bases not matched to a gene: 11. DNA for the CDR3: TGTGCCAGCAGTCCGTCCTGGACAGGGAGGAATGGCTACACCTTC. Its translation: CASSPSWTGRNGYTF.

There are a few counts of this clone. CDR3 sequence: CASSVGRESYGYTF. CDR3 DNA sequence: TGTGCCAGCAGCGTAGGGCGGGAGAGCTATGGCTACACCTTC. The chain recombines TRBV9 with TRBJ1-2; D is uncertain. The CDR3 contains 14 residues. V was trimmed by 0 bases and J by 4 bases, leaving 10 bases between them. CDR1 is SGDLS and CDR2 is YYNGEE in the germline V gene.

The chain links TRBV19 to TRBJ2-7, with 9 nucleotides matching TRBD1. J was trimmed by 4 bases and V by 5 bases; bases with no gene match: 0. Looked up from germline, CDR1 is LNHDA and CDR2 is SQIVND (reference sequence). This CDR3 has 12 amino acids. The DNA for the CDR3 is TGTGCCAGTAGTGACAGGGGGTACGAGCAGTACTTC. Translated: CASSDRGYEQYF.

V and J are TRBV19 and TRBJ1-2, with D possibly TRBD1 on 6 matching bases. The CDR3 runs 13 residues. The V gene's germline CDR1 is LNHDA and CDR2 SQIVND (reference sequence). Trimming took off 3 bases at V and 2 bases at J, with 7 bases between the two ends. The CDR3 region is CASSMDRNYGYTF. The CDR3, as DNA: TGTGCCAGTAGTATGGACAGAAACTATGGCTACACCTTC.

This clone came up once. V usage is TRBV19 and J usage is TRBJ1-5; 9 bases line up with TRBD1. Looked up from germline, CDR1 is LNHDA and CDR2 is SQIVND (reference sequence). The CDR3 runs to 16 residues. The V gene end was trimmed by 4 bases and the J gene end by 6 bases; junction bases not matched to a gene: 10. CDR3 protein: CASSSPDRGAAQPQHF. CDR3 nucleotides: TGTGCCAGTAGTAGTCCCGACAGGGGGGCGGCTCAGCCCCAGCATTTT.

This chain joins TRBV5-6 and TRBJ1-1; D perhaps matches TRBD1 (5 bases). Germline V gene sequence: CDR1 SGHDT, CDR2 YYEEEE. The CDR3 loop spans 14 amino acids. V lost 1 base, J lost 4 bases, and 11 bases lay in between. CDR3 amino acids: CASSLFRGVTEAFF. The DNA of the CDR3 is TGTGCCAGCAGCTTGTTTCGGGGGGTCACTGAAGCTTTCTTT.

This clone has only one observation. This chain uses TRBV5-1 with TRBJ2-7; 9 bases agree with TRBD1. Germline V gene lookup returns CDR1 SGHRS and CDR2 YFSETQ. The CDR3 is 15 amino acids. Trimming cost V 1 base and J 5 bases; bases outside gene matches: 7. CDR3 DNA sequence: TGCGCCAGCAGCTTGATGACAGGGGGTCTGGACGAGCAGTACTTC. Translation: CASSLMTGGLDEQYF.

The chain links TRBV18 to TRBJ2-7; 7 nucleotides line up with TRBD1. V shed 4 bases, J shed 0 bases, and the junction held 6 bases outside the gene matches. There are 15 residues in the CDR3. The V gene's germline CDR1 is KGHSH and CDR2 LQKENI. CDR3 in amino acids: CASSLYHRGSYEQYF. In DNA form, the CDR3 reads TGTGCCAGCTCACTGTACCACAGGGGCTCCTACGAGCAGTACTTC.

The rearrangement links TRBV11-2 to TRBJ1-1; 7 nucleotides agree with TRBD1. From germline, CDR1 is SGHAT and CDR2 FQNNGV. There are 15 residues in the CDR3. V lost 0 bases to trimming and J lost 0 bases; unmatched junction nucleotides: 1. The DNA for the CDR3 is TGTGCCAGCAGCTTAGAAGGGACAGTGAACACTGAAGCTTTCTTT. Protein: CASSLEGTVNTEAFF.

The chain recombines TRBV9 with TRBJ1-1; TRBD1 aligns across 8 bases. Per the germline V gene, CDR1 is SGDLS and CDR2 is YYNGEE. The J segment lost 5 bases and the V segment lost 0 bases, leaving 3 bases of the junction unmatched. The CDR3 covers 14 residues. This CDR3 is CASSVGYRGTEAFF. CDR3 nucleotides: TGTGCCAGCAGCGTAGGCTACAGGGGGACTGAAGCTTTCTTT. Together with reference TRBV9 and TRBJ1-1, the CDR3 gives the full variable domain: DSGVTQTPKHLITATGQRVTLRCSPRSGDLSVYWYQQSLDQGLQFLIQYYNGEERAKGNILERFSAQQFPDLHSELNLSSLELGDSALYFCASSVGYRGTEAFFGQGTRLTVV.

This chain links TRBV9 with TRBJ1-5, with D perhaps matching TRBD1 (5 bases). Germline CDR1 SGDLS, CDR2 YYNGEE. This CDR3 contains 15 residues. V was pared by 3 bases and J by 6 bases, with 16 bases between. The CDR3 sequence is CASSAGGQGGQPQHF. The CDR3 nucleotides are TGTGCCAGCAGCGCCGGAGGGCAGGGAGGTCAGCCCCAGCATTTT.

The chain uses TRBV5-4 and TRBJ2-7, with 10 bases fitting TRBD1. In germline, CDR1 is SGHNT, CDR2 YYREEE (reference sequence). V lost 3 bases to trimming and J lost 2 bases; unmatched junction nucleotides: 5. The CDR3 sequence is 15 residues long. The CDR3 region has the DNA TGTGCCAGCAGCTCAACGGGACAGGGGACCTACGAGCAGTACTTC. Amino acids: CASSSTGQGTYEQYF.

The J gene is TRBJ2-7, the V gene TRBV6-5; 10 nucleotides match TRBD1. The CDR3 is made up of 15 amino acids. The J segment lost 4 bases and the V segment lost 2 bases, leaving 5 bases of the junction unmatched. Germline V gives CDR1 MNHEY, CDR2 SVGAGI. The DNA for the CDR3 is TGTGCCAGCAGTTACCGGGACAGGGGCCTGTACGAGCAGTACTTC. Its protein is CASSYRDRGLYEQYF.

V usage is TRBV24-1 and J usage is TRBJ1-2, with D unresolved. Looked up from germline, CDR1 is KGHDR and CDR2 is SFDVKD. The V and J ends lost 4 bases and 4 bases respectively, with 3 bases between them. The CDR3 sequence is 11 residues long. In DNA form, the CDR3 reads TGTGCCACCAGTGACCGCTATGGCTACACCTTC. Its protein is CATSDRYGYTF.

The rearrangement joins TRBV11-3 to TRBJ2-3, with TRBD2 matching 10 bases. There are 14 residues in the CDR3. The V gene end was trimmed by 5 bases and the J gene end by 6 bases; junction bases not matched to a gene: 5. Germline V gene data show CDR1 as SGHNT and CDR2 as YENEEA. CDR3 nucleotide sequence: TGTGCCAGCAGCCGCGGGACTAGCGAGGATACGCAGTATTTT. Amino acid sequence: CASSRGTSEDTQYF.

The rearrangement uses TRBV7-2 and TRBJ2-7, with unresolved D. The CDR3 is 12 amino acids. Trimming pared 5 bases from V and 0 bases from J, leaving 5 bases between. CDR1 SGHTA and CDR2 FQGNSA come from the germline V gene. The chain's CDR3 is CASSPTSYEQYF. In DNA form, the CDR3 reads TGTGCCAGCAGCCCTACCTCCTACGAGCAGTACTTC. The whole variable domain, filled in from reference TRBV7-2 and TRBJ2-7, reads GAGVSQSPSNKVTEKGKDVELRCDPISGHTALYWYRQSLGQGLEFLIYFQGNSAPDKSGLPSDRFSAERTGGSVSTLTIQRTQQEDSAVYLCASSPTSYEQYFGPGTRLTVT.